A single T cell receptor beta chain is shown here with its context. Its antigen remains unknown. This sample is part of a study of T cells in tuberculosis. Study overall: Sequenced TCRs come from CD1B-GMM tetramer-binding T cells.

Time point reported: new active TB diagnosis, blood taken before or within 7 days of starting treatment. Positive smear microscopy and/or M. tuberculosis culture confirmed active disease. Study outcomes and limitations: Shorter CDR3-alpha in active tuberculosis partly drove smaller distances.

TCRdb keeps only in-frame clones here, not all; method: immunoSEQ multiplex PCR. The table lists 29,000 or so clones, about 92% of them singletons, with around 6.5% in the top ten. The ends were cut back, 5 bases at V and 4 bases at J, with 26 bases in the middle. This CDR3 is built from 18 residues. Germline V lookup: CDR1 MNHEY, CDR2 SMNVEV (reference sequence). This specimen consisted of PBMCs, obtained at tuberculosis diagnosis. The receptor was isolated from an adult with tuberculosis. The chain combines TRBV27 with TRBJ1-1; D is unclear. CDR3 amino acids: CASSPALPFRGGSTEAFF. The CDR3 nucleotides are TGTGCCAGCAGTCCCGCTCTCCCCTTCCGGGGAGGGAGCACTGAAGCTTTCTTT.